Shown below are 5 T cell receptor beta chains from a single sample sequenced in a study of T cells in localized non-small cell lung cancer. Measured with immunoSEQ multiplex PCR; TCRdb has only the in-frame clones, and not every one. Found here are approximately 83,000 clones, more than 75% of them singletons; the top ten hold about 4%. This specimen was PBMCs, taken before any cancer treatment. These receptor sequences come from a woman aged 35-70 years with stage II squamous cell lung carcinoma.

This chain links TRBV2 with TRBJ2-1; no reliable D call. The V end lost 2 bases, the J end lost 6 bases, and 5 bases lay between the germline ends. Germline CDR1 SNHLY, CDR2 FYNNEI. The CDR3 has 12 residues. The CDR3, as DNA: TGTGCCAGCAGTGAACCAGTCAATGAGCAGTTCTTC. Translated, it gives CASSEPVNEQFF. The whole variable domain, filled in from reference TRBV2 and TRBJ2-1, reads EPEVTQTPSHQVTQMGQEVILRCVPISNHLYFYWYRQILGQKVEFLVSFYNNEISEKSEIFDDQFSVERPDGSNFTLKIRSTKLEDSAMYFCASSEPVNEQFFGPGTRLTVL.

The CDR3 reads CAPRQSYGYTF. The CDR3 nucleotides are TGTGCCCCCCGGCAGAGCTATGGCTACACCTTC. This chain uses TRBV19 with TRBJ1-2; D unresolved. Germline assignment: CDR1 LNHDA and CDR2 SQIVND (reference sequence). Trimming left V 11 bases short and J 4 bases short, with 11 bases between. The CDR3 runs 11 residues. The complete variable domain, with remaining parts taken from reference TRBV19 and TRBJ1-2, reads DGGITQSPKYLFRKEGQNVTLSCEQNLNHDAMYWYRQDPGQGLRLIYYSQIVNDFQKGDIAEGYSVSREKKESFPLTVTSAQKNPTAFYLCAPRQSYGYTFGSGTRLTVV.

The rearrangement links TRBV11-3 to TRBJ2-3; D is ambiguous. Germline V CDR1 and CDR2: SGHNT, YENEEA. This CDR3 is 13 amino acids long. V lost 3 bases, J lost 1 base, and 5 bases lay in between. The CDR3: CASSFQGTDTQYF. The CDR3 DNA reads TGTGCCAGCAGCTTTCAGGGCACAGATACGCAGTATTTT.

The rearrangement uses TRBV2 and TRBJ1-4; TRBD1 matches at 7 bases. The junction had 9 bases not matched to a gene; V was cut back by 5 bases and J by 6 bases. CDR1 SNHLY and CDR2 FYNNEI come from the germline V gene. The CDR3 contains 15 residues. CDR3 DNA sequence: TGTGCCAGCAGTTCAGTCAGGGGGGTGGATGAAAAACTGTTTTTT. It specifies CASSSVRGVDEKLFF.

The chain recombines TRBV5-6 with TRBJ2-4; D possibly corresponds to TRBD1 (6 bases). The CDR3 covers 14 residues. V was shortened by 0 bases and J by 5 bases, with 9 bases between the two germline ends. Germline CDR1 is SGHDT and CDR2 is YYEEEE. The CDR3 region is CASSLGGLENIQYF. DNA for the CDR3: TGTGCCAGCAGCTTGGGGGGGCTCGAAAACATTCAGTACTTC.